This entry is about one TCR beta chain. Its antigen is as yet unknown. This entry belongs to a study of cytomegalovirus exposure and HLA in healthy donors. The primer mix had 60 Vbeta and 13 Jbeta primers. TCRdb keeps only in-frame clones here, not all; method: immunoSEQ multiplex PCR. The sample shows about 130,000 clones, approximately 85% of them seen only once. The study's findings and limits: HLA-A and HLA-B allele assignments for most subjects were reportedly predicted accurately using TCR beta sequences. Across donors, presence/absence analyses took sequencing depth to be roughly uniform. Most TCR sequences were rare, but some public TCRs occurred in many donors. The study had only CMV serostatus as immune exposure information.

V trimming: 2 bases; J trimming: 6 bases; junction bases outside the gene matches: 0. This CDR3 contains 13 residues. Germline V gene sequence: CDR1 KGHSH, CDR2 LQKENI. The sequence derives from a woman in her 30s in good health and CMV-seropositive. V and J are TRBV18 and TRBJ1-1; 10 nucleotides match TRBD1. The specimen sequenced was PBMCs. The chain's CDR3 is CASSPGTGAEAFF. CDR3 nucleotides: TGTGCCAGCTCACCAGGGACAGGGGCTGAAGCTTTCTTT.